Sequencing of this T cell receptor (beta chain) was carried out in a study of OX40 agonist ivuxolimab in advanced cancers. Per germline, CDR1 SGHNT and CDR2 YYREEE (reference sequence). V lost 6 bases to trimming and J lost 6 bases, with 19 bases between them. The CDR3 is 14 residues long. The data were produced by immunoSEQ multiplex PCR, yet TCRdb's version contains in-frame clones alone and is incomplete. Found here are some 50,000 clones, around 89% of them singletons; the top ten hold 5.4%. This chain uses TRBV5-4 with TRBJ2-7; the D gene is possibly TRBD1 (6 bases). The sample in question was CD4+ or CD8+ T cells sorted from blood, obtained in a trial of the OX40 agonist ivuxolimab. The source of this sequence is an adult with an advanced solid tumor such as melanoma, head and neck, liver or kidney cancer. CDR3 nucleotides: TGTGCCAGCAACAGGGACACGCGCTCGCCCGAGCAGTACTTC. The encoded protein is CASNRDTRSPEQYF.